The rows below give T cell receptor beta chains drawn from one sample of a study of T cells after posttransplantation cyclophosphamide. Only in-frame clones appear in the TCRdb table, and some are missing; sequencing was by immunoSEQ multiplex PCR. This sample has roughly 1,400 clones, with 65% to 85% found just once. The input for sequencing was CD4+ T cells sorted from PBMCs, taken more than 220 days after allogeneic stem cell transplant with posttransplant cyclophosphamide. The receptors come from a female patient aged 60 or older who received an allogeneic stem cell transplant from an unrelated donor, was CMV-positive, and had acute GVHD only. The graft donor may have contributed some T cells. CDR3s include the opening cysteine and the closing phenylalanine or tryptophan. Fields, in order: clone size, V gene, D gene, J gene, CDR3 protein, CDR3 DNA. The D gene is left open where the match is weak. Some rows have no size entry. The others give once, few or many, or a class for an expanded clone.

NA,TRBV7-3,NA,TRBJ2-7,CASSPSSGTYEQYF,TGTGCCAGCAGCCCGTCATCGGGGACATACGAGCAGTACTTC
NA,TRBV2,TRBD1,TRBJ1-1,CASSAGGHEAFF,TGTGCCAGCAGCGCAGGGGGACATGAAGCTTTCTTT
NA,TRBV4-1,NA,TRBJ2-7,CASSQEQGSGYEQYF,TGCGCCAGCAGCCAAGAACAGGGAAGCGGCTACGAGCAGTACTTC
NA,TRBV6-6,NA,TRBJ2-3,CASSSTSDTQYF,TGTGCCAGCAGTTCGACTAGTGATACGCAGTATTTT
NA,TRBV30,NA,TRBJ1-1,CAWIGGVVNTEAFF,TGTGCCTGGATAGGGGGGGTTGTGAACACTGAAGCTTTCTTT
once,TRBV5-4,NA,TRBJ2-5,CASTLAGFETQYF,TGTGCCAGCACCCTAGCCGGTTTCGAGACCCAGTACTTC
NA,TRBV7-9,TRBD2,TRBJ2-7,CASSLEWTSTYEQYF,TGTGCCAGCAGCCTAGAGTGGACTAGTACCTACGAGCAGTACTTC
NA,TRBV18,TRBD2,TRBJ2-7,CASSPVAGGPDEQYF,TGTGCCAGCTCACCTGTAGCGGGAGGGCCAGACGAGCAGTACTTC
few,TRBV30,NA,TRBJ1-3,CAWSVGRGNTIYF,TGTGCCTGGAGTGTTGGCAGGGGAAACACCATATATTTT
NA,TRBV5-5,TRBD2,TRBJ2-5,CASSLFWLAVRPETQYF,TGTGCCAGCAGCTTGTTTTGGCTAGCGGTCCGCCCAGAGACCCAGTACTTC
NA,TRBV27,NA,TRBJ1-5,CASSLSGRLSRGNQPQHF,TGTGCCAGCAGTTTATCGGGGAGACTTTCCCGAGGCAATCAGCCCCAGCATTTT
NA,TRBV5-5,NA,TRBJ2-6,CASSLDSGSGGANVLTF,TGTGCCAGCAGCCTAGACAGCGGGTCGGGTGGGGCCAACGTCCTGACTTTC
NA,TRBV5-1,TRBD1,TRBJ2-3,CASSSNRGTTDTQYF,TGCGCCAGCAGCTCAAACAGGGGGACGACAGATACGCAGTATTTT
NA,TRBV19,TRBD2,TRBJ2-7,CASSSGGPNYEQYF,TGTGCCAGTAGTAGCGGGGGTCCCAACTACGAGCAGTACTTC
few,TRBV28,NA,TRBJ1-2,CASSHPGDGYTF,TGTGCCAGCAGTCATCCGGGGGATGGCTACACCTTC
NA,TRBV7-9,TRBD1,TRBJ2-7,CASSRPGQGSYEQYF,TGTGCCAGCAGCCGTCCGGGACAGGGGTCCTACGAGCAGTACTTC
once,TRBV11-2,NA,TRBJ2-7,CASSFRGGYEQYF,TGTGCCAGCAGCTTCCGAGGCGGGTACGAGCAGTACTTC
NA,TRBV7-3,TRBD1,TRBJ2-7,CASSPGRGPYEQYF,TGTGCCAGCAGTCCGGGCAGGGGGCCCTACGAGCAGTACTTC
NA,TRBV2,NA,TRBJ2-2,CASTGRGQHRGLFF,TGTGCCAGCACGGGCAGGGGACAACACCGGGGGCTGTTTTTT
NA,TRBV5-4,TRBD2,TRBJ2-5,CASSPAGPQETQYF,TGTGCCAGCAGTCCAGCGGGGCCCCAAGAGACCCAGTACTTC
few,TRBV19,NA,TRBJ2-3,CASSSLLGTDTQYF,TGTGCCAGTAGTTCCCTACTCGGCACAGATACGCAGTATTTT
NA,TRBV2,TRBD2,TRBJ2-5,CASRARLAGQETQYF,TGTGCCAGCAGGGCTAGACTAGCGGGGCAAGAGACCCAGTACTTC
NA,TRBV7-3,NA,TRBJ2-2,CASSLAGVTGELFF,TGTGCCAGCAGCTTAGCAGGGGTCACCGGGGAGCTGTTTTTT
NA,TRBV6-6,NA,TRBJ2-7,CASSRGGHRYQYF,TGTGCCAGCAGTCGCGGGGGACACCGGTACCAGTACTTC
NA,TRBV6-6,TRBD1,TRBJ2-1,CASSSGHRGSVDEQFF,TGTGCCAGCAGTTCGGGACACAGGGGGTCCGTTGATGAGCAGTTCTTC
NA,TRBV18,NA,TRBJ2-3,CASSSFQDTQYF,TGTGCCAGCTCAAGCTTTCAAGATACGCAGTATTTT
NA,TRBV7-2,TRBD1,TRBJ2-7,CASSLGTGDEQYF,TGTGCCAGCAGCTTAGGGACAGGGGACGAGCAGTACTTC
NA,TRBV28,NA,TRBJ1-5,CASSTNPERPQHF,TGTGCCAGCAGCACTAATCCCGAGAGGCCCCAGCATTTT
NA,TRBV7-9,NA,TRBJ2-2,CASSSLQGPGELFF,TGTGCCAGCAGCTCTTTACAGGGTCCCGGGGAGCTGTTTTTT
NA,TRBV10-3,NA,TRBJ2-3,CAISESRMQYF,TGTGCCATCAGTGAGTCGCGCATGCAGTATTTT
NA,TRBV6-1,NA,TRBJ2-3,CASSEWTSTGVNTQYF,TGTGCCAGCAGTGAATGGACGTCGACAGGCGTGAATACGCAGTATTTT
NA,TRBV30,NA,TRBJ1-1,CAWSFPPGDPNTEAFF,TGTGCCTGGAGCTTTCCCCCAGGGGACCCGAACACTGAAGCTTTCTTT
NA,TRBV7-3,TRBD2,TRBJ2-7,CASSLSGGAFEQYF,TGTGCCAGCAGCTTAAGCGGGGGGGCCTTCGAGCAGTACTTC
NA,TRBV18,NA,TRBJ2-7,CANSPPGQGSEQYF,TGTGCCAACTCACCACCGGGGCAGGGCAGCGAGCAGTACTTC
large,TRBV7-9,NA,TRBJ1-4,CASSLGDSPVEKLFF,TGTGCCAGCAGCTTAGGGGACTCCCCGGTCGAAAAACTGTTTTTT
NA,TRBV28,NA,TRBJ2-6,CASSPMGAPLWANVLTF,TGTGCCAGCAGCCCGATGGGGGCTCCGCTCTGGGCCAACGTCCTGACTTTC
NA,TRBV5-4,TRBD1,TRBJ2-5,CASSSTGRETQYF,TGTGCCAGCAGCTCGACAGGGAGAGAGACCCAGTACTTC
NA,TRBV19,TRBD1,TRBJ2-1,CASKGGQGNLLSYNEQFF,TGTGCCAGTAAAGGTGGACAGGGTAATCTCCTATCCTACAATGAGCAGTTCTTC
few,TRBV6-5,NA,TRBJ1-1,CASSYAGLLSSTEAFF,TGTGCCAGCAGTTACGCGGGACTCTTAAGCTCTACTGAAGCTTTCTTT
NA,TRBV30,NA,TRBJ1-4,CAWSGQYEKLFF,TGTGCCTGGAGTGGGCAGTATGAAAAACTGTTTTTT
NA,TRBV4-1,NA,TRBJ1-2,CASSLGLLGGYTF,TGCGCCAGCAGCCTAGGACTTCTTGGGGGCTACACCTTC
once,TRBV19,NA,TRBJ2-7,CASSILGGSSYEQYF,TGTGCCAGTAGTATCCTTGGCGGATCCTCCTACGAGCAGTACTTC
NA,TRBV29-1,NA,TRBJ2-1,CSGRLADSRGFF,TGCAGCGGTCGTCTAGCGGACAGCCGGGGGTTCTTC
NA,TRBV5-1,TRBD1,TRBJ1-2,CASSLETGYGYTF,TGCGCCAGCAGCTTGGAGACAGGGTATGGCTACACCTTC
NA,TRBV11-2,NA,TRBJ2-7,CASSLGQLSYEQYF,TGTGCCAGCAGCTTAGGACAGCTCTCCTACGAGCAGTACTTC
once,TRBV29-1,NA,TRBJ2-7,CSVRDQGSSYEQYF,TGCAGCGTTAGGGACCAGGGGAGCTCCTACGAGCAGTACTTC
NA,TRBV19,TRBD1,TRBJ1-5,CATRPFTGVGQPQHF,TGTGCCACCCGCCCCTTTACAGGGGTCGGGCAGCCCCAGCATTTT
NA,TRBV13,NA,TRBJ1-3,CASSLREFGLKYF,TGTGCCAGCAGCTTAAGGGAGTTCGGGTTGAAGTATTTT
NA,TRBV4-3,TRBD2,TRBJ2-3,CASSQDLEAGGGTDTQYF,TGCGCCAGCAGCCAAGATTTGGAAGCGGGGGGCGGGACAGATACGCAGTATTTT
NA,TRBV28,NA,TRBJ2-2,CASSITVNTGELFF,TGTGCCAGCAGTATTACAGTGAACACCGGGGAGCTGTTTTTT
NA,TRBV18,TRBD1,TRBJ1-2,CASSPGQGGYGYTF,TGTGCCAGCTCACCCGGACAGGGCGGGTATGGCTACACCTTC
NA,TRBV19,NA,TRBJ1-5,CASTLGGVWNQPQHF,TGTGCCAGTACCCTTGGGGGGGTTTGGAATCAGCCCCAGCATTTT
NA,TRBV14,NA,TRBJ2-7,CASSQESRFGVEQYF,TGTGCCAGCAGCCAAGAATCCAGGTTTGGCGTCGAGCAGTACTTC
NA,TRBV28,TRBD2,TRBJ2-2,CASSPLAGVDTGELFF,TGTGCCAGCAGCCCCCTAGCGGGCGTGGACACCGGGGAGCTGTTTTTT
NA,TRBV28,NA,TRBJ1-5,CASSLSQGRDQPQHF,TGTGCCAGCAGTCTCTCGCAGGGTAGGGATCAGCCCCAGCATTTT
once,TRBV7-8,TRBD1,TRBJ1-4,CASSSDGTANEKLFF,TGTGCCAGCAGCTCGGACGGGACAGCAAATGAAAAACTGTTTTTT
NA,TRBV7-2,TRBD2,TRBJ2-3,CASSLSSGTGTDTQYF,TGTGCCAGCAGCTTATCTAGCGGGACTGGCACAGATACGCAGTATTTT
NA,TRBV13,NA,TRBJ2-1,CASSSRWEQFF,TGTGCCAGCAGCTCACGGTGGGAGCAGTTCTTC
NA,TRBV6-1,NA,TRBJ2-7,CASSEPYEQYF,TGTGCCAGCAGTGAACCGTACGAGCAGTACTTC
NA,TRBV7-9,NA,TRBJ1-5,CASSLDSSDQPQHF,TGTGCCAGCAGCTTAGACAGCAGTGATCAGCCCCAGCATTTT